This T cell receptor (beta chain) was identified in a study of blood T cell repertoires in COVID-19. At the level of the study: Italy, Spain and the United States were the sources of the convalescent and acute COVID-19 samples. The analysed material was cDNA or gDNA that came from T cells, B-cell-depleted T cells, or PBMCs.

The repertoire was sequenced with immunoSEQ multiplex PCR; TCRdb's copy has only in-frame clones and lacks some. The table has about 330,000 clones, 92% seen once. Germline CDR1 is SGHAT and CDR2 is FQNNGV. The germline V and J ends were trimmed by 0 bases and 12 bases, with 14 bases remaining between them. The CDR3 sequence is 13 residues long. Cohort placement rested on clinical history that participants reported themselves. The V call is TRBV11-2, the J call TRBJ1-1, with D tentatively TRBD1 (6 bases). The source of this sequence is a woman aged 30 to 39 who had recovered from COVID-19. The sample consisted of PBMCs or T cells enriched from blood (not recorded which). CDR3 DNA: TGTGCCAGCAGCTTAGAGGGTACAGGGTTTACTTTCTTT. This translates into CASSLEGTGFTFF.